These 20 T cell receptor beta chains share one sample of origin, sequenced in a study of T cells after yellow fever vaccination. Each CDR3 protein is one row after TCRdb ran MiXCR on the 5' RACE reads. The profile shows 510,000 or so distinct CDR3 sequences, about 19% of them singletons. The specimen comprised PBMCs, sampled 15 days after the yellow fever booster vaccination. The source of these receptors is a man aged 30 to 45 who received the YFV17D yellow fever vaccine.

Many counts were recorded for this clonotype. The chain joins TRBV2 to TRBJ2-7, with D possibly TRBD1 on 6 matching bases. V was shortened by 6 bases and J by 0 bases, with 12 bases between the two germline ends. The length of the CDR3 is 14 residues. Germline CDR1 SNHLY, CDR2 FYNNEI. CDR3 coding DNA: TGTGCCAGCAGGGCTGTACAGGGCTCCTACGAGCAGTACTTC. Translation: CASRAVQGSYEQYF.

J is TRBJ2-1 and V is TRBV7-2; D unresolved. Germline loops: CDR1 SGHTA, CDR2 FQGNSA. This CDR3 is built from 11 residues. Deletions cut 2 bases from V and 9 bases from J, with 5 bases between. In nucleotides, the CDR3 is TGTGCCAGCAGCTTACTAATTGAGCAGTTCTTC. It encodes CASSLLIEQFF.

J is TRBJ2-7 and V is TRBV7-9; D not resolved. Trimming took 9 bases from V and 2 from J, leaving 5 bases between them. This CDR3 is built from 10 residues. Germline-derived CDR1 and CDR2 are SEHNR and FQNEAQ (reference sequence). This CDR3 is CARGTYEQYF. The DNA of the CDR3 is TGTGCCAGGGGGACCTACGAGCAGTACTTC.

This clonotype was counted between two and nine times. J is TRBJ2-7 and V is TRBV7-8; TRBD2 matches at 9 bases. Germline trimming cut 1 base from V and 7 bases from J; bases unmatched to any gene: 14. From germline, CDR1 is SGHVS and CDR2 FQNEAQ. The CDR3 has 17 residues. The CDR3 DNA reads TGTGCCAGCAGCTTAGTGGGGCGCGGGAGGGCCCTATTGGAGCAGTACTTC. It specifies CASSLVGRGRALLEQYF.

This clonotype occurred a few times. The CDR3 is CASSPVREETQYF. In DNA, the CDR3 is TGTGCCAGCTCACCAGTCAGGGAAGAGACCCAGTACTTC. V gene TRBV18 combines with J gene TRBJ2-5, with a weak D call TRBD1 (5 bases). Germline loops: CDR1 KGHSH, CDR2 LQKENI. The CDR3 covers 13 residues. Trimming pared 2 bases from V and 3 bases from J, leaving 7 bases between.

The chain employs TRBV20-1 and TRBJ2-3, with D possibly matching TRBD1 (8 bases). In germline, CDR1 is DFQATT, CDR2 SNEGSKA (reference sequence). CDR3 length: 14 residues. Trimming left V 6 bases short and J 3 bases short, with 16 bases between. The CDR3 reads CSATGQGGTDTQYF. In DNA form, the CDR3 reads TGCAGTGCGACCGGACAGGGAGGGACAGATACGCAGTATTTT.

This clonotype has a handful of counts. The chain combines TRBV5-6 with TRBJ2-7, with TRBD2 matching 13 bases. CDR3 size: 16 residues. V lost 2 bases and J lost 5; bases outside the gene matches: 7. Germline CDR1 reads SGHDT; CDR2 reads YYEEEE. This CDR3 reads CASSFRVGLAGDEQYF. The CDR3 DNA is TGTGCCAGCAGCTTCCGAGTAGGACTAGCGGGAGACGAGCAGTACTTC. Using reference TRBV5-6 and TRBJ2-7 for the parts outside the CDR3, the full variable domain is DAGVTQSPTHLIKTRGQQVTLRCSPKSGHDTVSWYQQALGQGPQFIFQYYEEEERQRGNFPDRFSGHQFPNYSSELNVNALLLGDSALYLCASSFRVGLAGDEQYFGPGTRLTVT.

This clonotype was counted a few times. The DNA of the CDR3 is TGTGCCACTTCAAGACAGACTAGCGGGAGGGCCCTTCAGACCCAGTACTTC. Amino acid sequence: CATSRQTSGRALQTQYF. The chain employs TRBV3-1 and TRBJ2-5, with 14 bases matching TRBD2. CDR3 length equals 17 residues. CDR1 LGHDT and CDR2 YNNKEL come from the germline V gene (reference sequence). The V and J ends lost 10 bases and 6 bases, in that order; junction bases with no gene match: 16.

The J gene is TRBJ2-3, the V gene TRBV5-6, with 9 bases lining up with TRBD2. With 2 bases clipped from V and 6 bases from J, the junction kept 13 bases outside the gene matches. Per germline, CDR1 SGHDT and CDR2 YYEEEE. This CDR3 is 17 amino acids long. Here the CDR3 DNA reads TGTGCCAGCAGCTTTCCCGTAGTAGCGGGAGCGGGGGATACGCAGTATTTT. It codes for CASSFPVVAGAGDTQYF. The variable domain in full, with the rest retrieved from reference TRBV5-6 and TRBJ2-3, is DAGVTQSPTHLIKTRGQQVTLRCSPKSGHDTVSWYQQALGQGPQFIFQYYEEEERQRGNFPDRFSGHQFPNYSSELNVNALLLGDSALYLCASSFPVVAGAGDTQYFGPGTRLTVL.

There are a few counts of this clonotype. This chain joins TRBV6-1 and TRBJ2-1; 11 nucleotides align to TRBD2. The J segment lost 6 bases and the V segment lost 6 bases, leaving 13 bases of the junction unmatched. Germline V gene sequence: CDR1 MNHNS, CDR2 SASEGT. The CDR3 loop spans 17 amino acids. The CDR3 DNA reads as TGTGCCAGCAGCCACGGGGGAACTAGCGGGAGACCCAATGAGCAGTTCTTC. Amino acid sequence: CASSHGGTSGRPNEQFF.

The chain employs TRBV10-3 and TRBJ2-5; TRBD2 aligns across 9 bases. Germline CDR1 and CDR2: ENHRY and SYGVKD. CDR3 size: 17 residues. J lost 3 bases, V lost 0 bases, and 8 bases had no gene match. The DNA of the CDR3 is TGTGCCATCAGTGAGTCCGCGGGGGTAGCGGGAGAAGAGACCCAGTACTTC. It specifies CAISESAGVAGEETQYF.

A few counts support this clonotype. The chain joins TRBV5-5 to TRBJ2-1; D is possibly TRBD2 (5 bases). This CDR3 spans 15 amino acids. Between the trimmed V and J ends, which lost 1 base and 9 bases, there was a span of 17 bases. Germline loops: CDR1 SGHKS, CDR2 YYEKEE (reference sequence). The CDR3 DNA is TGTGCCAGCAGCTTGTTTCGGGTCGGGGTCGCTGAGCAGTTCTTC. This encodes CASSLFRVGVAEQFF.

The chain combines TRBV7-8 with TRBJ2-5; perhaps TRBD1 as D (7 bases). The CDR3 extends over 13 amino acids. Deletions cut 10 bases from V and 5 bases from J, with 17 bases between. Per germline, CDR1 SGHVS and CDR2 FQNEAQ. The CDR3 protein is CAIRGVRGETQYF. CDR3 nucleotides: TGTGCCATCAGGGGGGTACGGGGTGAGACCCAGTACTTC. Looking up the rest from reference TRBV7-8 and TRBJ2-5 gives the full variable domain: GAGVSQSPRYKVAKRGQDVALRCDPISGHVSLFWYQQALGQGPEFLTYFQNEAQLDKSGLPSDRFFAERPEGSVSTLKIQRTQQEDSAVYLCAIRGVRGETQYFGPGTRLLVL.

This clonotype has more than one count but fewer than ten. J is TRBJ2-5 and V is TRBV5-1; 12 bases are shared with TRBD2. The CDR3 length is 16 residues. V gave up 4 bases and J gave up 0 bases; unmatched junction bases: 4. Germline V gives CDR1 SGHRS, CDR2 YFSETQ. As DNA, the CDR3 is TGCGCCAGCAGCGCCGGACTAGCGGGGTACCAAGAGACCCAGTACTTC. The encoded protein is CASSAGLAGYQETQYF. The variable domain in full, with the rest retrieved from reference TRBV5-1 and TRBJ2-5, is KAGVTQTPRYLIKTRGQQVTLSCSPISGHRSVSWYQQTPGQGLQFLFEYFSETQRNKGNFPGRFSGRQFSNSRSEMNVSTLELGDSALYLCASSAGLAGYQETQYFGPGTRLLVL.

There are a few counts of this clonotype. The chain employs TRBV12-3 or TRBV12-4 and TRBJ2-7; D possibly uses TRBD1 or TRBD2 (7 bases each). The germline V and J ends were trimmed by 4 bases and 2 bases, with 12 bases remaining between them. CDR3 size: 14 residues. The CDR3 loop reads CASSYQGGTYEQYF. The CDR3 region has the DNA TGTGCCAGCAGTTACCAGGGGGGGACCTACGAGCAGTACTTC.

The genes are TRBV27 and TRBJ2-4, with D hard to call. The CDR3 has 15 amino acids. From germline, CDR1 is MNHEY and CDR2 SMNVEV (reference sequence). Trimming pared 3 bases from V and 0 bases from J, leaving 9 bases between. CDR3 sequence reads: CASSFMASAKNIQYF. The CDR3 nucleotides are TGTGCCAGCAGTTTTATGGCCTCAGCCAAAAACATTCAGTACTTC.

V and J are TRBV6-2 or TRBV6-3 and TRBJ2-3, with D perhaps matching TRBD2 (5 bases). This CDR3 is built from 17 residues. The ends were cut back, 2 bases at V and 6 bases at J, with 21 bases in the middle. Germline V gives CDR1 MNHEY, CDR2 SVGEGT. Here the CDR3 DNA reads TGTGCCAGCAGTTACGCCCTGGGCGGGCCAGACCTGGATACGCAGTATTTT. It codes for CASSYALGGPDLDTQYF.

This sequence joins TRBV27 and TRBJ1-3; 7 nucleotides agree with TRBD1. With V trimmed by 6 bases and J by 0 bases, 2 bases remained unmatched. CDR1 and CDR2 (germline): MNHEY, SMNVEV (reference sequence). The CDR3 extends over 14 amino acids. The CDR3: CASSGTASGNTIYF. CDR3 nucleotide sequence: TGTGCCAGCAGCGGGACAGCCTCTGGAAACACCATATATTTT.

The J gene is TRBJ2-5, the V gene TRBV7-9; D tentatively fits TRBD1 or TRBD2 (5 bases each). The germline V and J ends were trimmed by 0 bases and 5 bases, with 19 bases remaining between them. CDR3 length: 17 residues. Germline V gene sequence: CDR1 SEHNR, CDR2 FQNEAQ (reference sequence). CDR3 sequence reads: CASSLAITQGRVETQYF. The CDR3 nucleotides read TGTGCCAGCAGCTTAGCAATAACCCAGGGACGGGTTGAGACCCAGTACTTC.

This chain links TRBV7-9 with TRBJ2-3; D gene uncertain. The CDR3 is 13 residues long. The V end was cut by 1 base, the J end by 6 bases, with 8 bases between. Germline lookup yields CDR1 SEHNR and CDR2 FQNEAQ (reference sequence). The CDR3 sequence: CASSLGLDDTQYF. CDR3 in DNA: TGTGCCAGCAGCTTAGGGCTAGACGATACGCAGTATTTT.